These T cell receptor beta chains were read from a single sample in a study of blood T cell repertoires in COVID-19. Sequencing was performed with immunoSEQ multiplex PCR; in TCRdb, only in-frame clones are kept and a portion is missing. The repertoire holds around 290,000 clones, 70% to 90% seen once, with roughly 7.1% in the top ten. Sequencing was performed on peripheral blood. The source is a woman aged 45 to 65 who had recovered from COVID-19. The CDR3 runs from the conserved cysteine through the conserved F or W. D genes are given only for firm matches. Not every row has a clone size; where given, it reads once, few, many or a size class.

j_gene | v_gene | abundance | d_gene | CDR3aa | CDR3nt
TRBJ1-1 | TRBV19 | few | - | CASSPNAEPGVGTEAFF | TGTGCCAGTAGCCCCAACGCTGAGCCAGGGGTAGGAACTGAAGCTTTCTTT
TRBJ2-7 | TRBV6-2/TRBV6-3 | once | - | CASSQSGGWTYEQYF | TGTGCCAGCAGCCAAAGTGGGGGGTGGACCTACGAGCAGTACTTC
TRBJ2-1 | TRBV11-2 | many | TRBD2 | CASSPGLAGGNEQFF | TGTGCCAGCAGCCCAGGACTAGCGGGGGGGAATGAGCAGTTCTTC
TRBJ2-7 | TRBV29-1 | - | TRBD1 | CSVEGQGAYEQYF | TGCAGCGTTGAGGGACAGGGCGCCTACGAGCAGTACTTC
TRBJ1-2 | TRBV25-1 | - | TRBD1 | CASRQGLEGYTF | TGTGCCAGCCGACAGGGGTTGGAAGGCTACACCTTC
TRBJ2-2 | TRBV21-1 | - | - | CASSKSALWFGNTGELFF | TGTGCCAGCAGCAAGAGTGCCCTATGGTTTGGGAACACCGGGGAGCTGTTTTTT
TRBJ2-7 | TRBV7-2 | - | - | CASSLAGTLKEQYF | TGTGCCAGCAGCTTAGCCGGGACACTTAAGGAGCAGTACTTC
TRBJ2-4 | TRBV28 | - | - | CASRRESGAKNIQYF | TGTGCCAGCAGGCGGGAAAGCGGGGCCAAAAACATTCAGTACTTC
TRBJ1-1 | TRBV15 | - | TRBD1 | CATSRTRTGTEAFF | TGTGCCACCAGCAGGACCCGGACAGGGACTGAAGCTTTCTTT
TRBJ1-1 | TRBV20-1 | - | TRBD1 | CSAWDRGSAFF | TGCAGTGCATGGGACAGGGGAAGTGCTTTCTTT
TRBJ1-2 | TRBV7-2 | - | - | CASSLYVGSLANF | TGTGCCAGCAGCTTATACGTGGGAAGCTTAGCGAATTTC
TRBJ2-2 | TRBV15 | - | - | CATSRDDARMNTGELFF | TGTGCCACCAGCAGAGATGATGCCAGGATGAACACCGGGGAGCTGTTTTTT
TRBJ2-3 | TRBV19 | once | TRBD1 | CASKPDRGADTQYF | TGTGCCAGTAAACCGGACAGGGGGGCAGATACGCAGTATTTT
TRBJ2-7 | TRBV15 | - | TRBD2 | CATSPGTSGRSSSEQYF | TGTGCCACCAGCCCCGGGACTAGCGGGAGATCGAGCTCCGAGCAGTACTTC
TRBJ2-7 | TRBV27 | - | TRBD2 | CASSGGAGGPGFEQYF | TGTGCCAGCTCTGGGGGAGCGGGAGGGCCAGGGTTCGAGCAGTACTTC
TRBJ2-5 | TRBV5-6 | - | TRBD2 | CASSLAAGGGETQYF | TGTGCCAGCAGCTTGGCAGCGGGAGGGGGGGAGACCCAGTACTTC
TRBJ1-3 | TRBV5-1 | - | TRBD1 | CASSEGTAGNTIYF | TGCGCCAGCAGCGAAGGGACAGCTGGAAACACCATATATTTT